Each of the 8 T cell receptor beta chains below was sequenced from the same sample in a study of beta chain features in type 1 diabetes. The study reverse transcribed the entire isolated RNA, so it sequenced expressed TCRB transcripts. Profiled with immunoSEQ multiplex PCR; TCRdb holds only in-frame clones, not every one. The table has 150,000 to 190,000 clones, approximately 10% seen once; the top ten hold 0.45% to 0.5%. Whole-study results and caveats: Shorter TCRB CDR3s, moderately but significantly so, were found in Type 1 diabetes patients in all four CD4+ subsets.

Their recognized antigens are unknown. Input material: central memory CD4+ T cells from blood. The receptors here all came from a man aged 25 to 40 with type 1 diabetes.

This clone was observed a handful of times. The rearrangement uses TRBV19 and TRBJ2-1; a possible D gene is TRBD1 (6 bases). Trimming cost V 5 bases and J 4 bases, with 9 bases left between them. CDR3 length equals 13 residues. The germline V gene has CDR1 LNHDA and CDR2 SQIVND (reference sequence). The CDR3 reads CASSSQGYNEQFF. CDR3 nucleotide sequence: TGTGCCAGTAGTTCTCAGGGGTACAATGAGCAGTTCTTC.

This clone was recorded a few times. The CDR3 protein is CASRESGANVLTF. The CDR3 nucleotides are TGTGCCAGCAGGGAGTCTGGGGCCAACGTCCTGACTTTC. The gene calls are TRBV2 and TRBJ2-6; D is unclear. The CDR3 totals 13 residues. Germline V gene data show CDR1 as SNHLY and CDR2 as FYNNEI. The V and J ends lost 6 bases and 1 base respectively, with 4 bases between them.

The sample holds a few counts of this clone. The gene calls are TRBV15 and TRBJ2-7; 7 nucleotides line up with TRBD2. Germline CDR1 is LNHNV and CDR2 is YYDKDF (reference sequence). This CDR3 contains 16 residues. The J segment lost 4 bases and the V segment lost 0 bases, leaving 9 bases of the junction unmatched. The CDR3 reads CATSRDSGGSGYEQYF. The CDR3 bases are TGTGCCACCAGCAGAGATTCCGGCGGGAGTGGGTACGAGCAGTACTTC. Complete variable domain (other parts from reference TRBV15 and TRBJ2-7): DAMVIQNPRYQVTQFGKPVTLSCSQTLNHNVMYWYQQKSSQAPKLLFHYYDKDFNNEADTPDNFQSRRPNTSFCFLDIRSPGLGDTAMYLCATSRDSGGSGYEQYFGPGTRLTVT.

V and J are TRBV6-6 and TRBJ2-5; D gene uncertain. Per the germline V gene, CDR1 is MNHNY and CDR2 is SVGAGI (reference sequence). V was clipped by 5 bases and J by 3 bases, with 4 bases between them. The CDR3 has 11 residues. CDR3 DNA: TGTGCCAGCAGTCCAGAAGAGACCCAGTACTTC. As protein: CASSPEETQYF.

This clone was counted once. The chain joins TRBV7-9 to TRBJ2-7; D perhaps matches TRBD1 (6 bases). Trimming pared 1 base from V and 0 bases from J, leaving 13 bases between. CDR1 is SEHNR and CDR2 is FQNEAQ in the germline V gene (reference sequence). The CDR3 totals 16 residues. The DNA of the CDR3 is TGTGCCAGCAGCTTAGGTCTACAGGGCTACTCCTACGAGCAGTACTTC. It codes for CASSLGLQGYSYEQYF.

The rearrangement joins TRBV5-1 to TRBJ2-4, with 13 bases aligning to TRBD2. The germline V gene has CDR1 SGHRS and CDR2 YFSETQ. This CDR3 is built from 15 residues. V was pared by 4 bases and J by 8 bases, with 6 bases of the junction left unmatched. CDR3 sequence (DNA): TGCGCCAGCAGCACCGGGACTAGCGGGAAGGACATTCAGTACTTC. The encoded protein is CASSTGTSGKDIQYF.

This clone has just a few counts. This CDR3 is CASSPDRERTQYF. CDR3 DNA sequence: TGCGCCAGCAGCCCGGACAGAGAAAGGACCCAGTACTTC. The rearrangement links TRBV5-1 to TRBJ2-5; a possible D gene is TRBD1 (6 bases). The CDR3 covers 13 residues. Trimming pared 4 bases from V and 7 bases from J, leaving 14 bases between. Germline CDR1 and CDR2: SGHRS and YFSETQ.

This clone appeared a few times. The chain combines TRBV7-2 with TRBJ2-5; the D is unclear. The V end lost 1 base, the J end lost 4 bases, and 10 bases lay between the germline ends. Germline V gene data show CDR1 as SGHTA and CDR2 as FQGNSA. This CDR3 has 14 amino acids. CDR3 in DNA: TGTGCCAGCAGCTTAGAAGCGTCGGCAGAGACCCAGTACTTC. It specifies CASSLEASAETQYF.